Shown below are 9 T cell receptor beta chains from a single sample sequenced in a study of post-analysis software for immune sequencing data. Each TCR beta cDNA library carried unique molecular identifiers. TCRdb itself ran the PCR reads through MiXCR, one entry per CDR3 protein. The data hold about 680,000 distinct CDR3 sequences, with around 60% observed a single time. Study outcomes and limitations: Several TRBV segments were more frequent in patients than controls; TRBV5-6, TRBV5-1 and TRBV20-1 belonged to this group.

These TCRs' antigens remain unknown. The sequenced sample consisted of blood. The origin of the receptors is a girl aged 2 to 10 with multiple sclerosis.

This clonotype was seen a handful of times. This chain joins TRBV5-1 and TRBJ2-1; D may be TRBD1 or TRBD2 (5 bases each). Germline CDR1 and CDR2: SGHRS and YFSETQ. The V end was cut by 4 bases, the J end by 2 bases, with 13 bases between. The CDR3 extends over 15 amino acids. The CDR3 DNA sequence: TGCGCCAGCAGCATCCATTGGGACCCCTACAATGAGCAGTTCTTC. It codes for CASSIHWDPYNEQFF.

The chain recombines TRBV6-1 with TRBJ2-1; D not resolved. Germline lookup yields CDR1 MNHNS and CDR2 SASEGT. This CDR3 is built from 15 residues. V was pared by 6 bases and J by 0 bases, with 12 bases between. CDR3 loop: CASRTFSGSYNEQFF. The CDR3 DNA reads TGTGCCAGCAGGACCTTTAGTGGCTCCTACAATGAGCAGTTCTTC.

This chain joins TRBV10-3 and TRBJ2-5; TRBD1 agrees at 8 bases. Germline V gene lookup returns CDR1 ENHRY and CDR2 SYGVKD. J lost 5 bases, V lost 0 bases, and 5 bases had no gene match. The CDR3 is 15 residues long. The chain's CDR3 is CAISESYRGKETQYF. The CDR3 coding sequence is TGTGCCATCAGTGAGTCGTACAGGGGGAAGGAGACCCAGTACTTC.

The gene calls are TRBV20-1 and TRBJ1-1; D is possibly TRBD1 (6 bases). The length of the CDR3 is 16 residues. The V gene's germline CDR1 is DFQATT and CDR2 SNEGSKA (reference sequence). V was clipped by 4 bases and J by 4 bases, with 22 bases between them. The CDR3 loop reads CSANRGGRFVGTEAFF. DNA for the CDR3: TGCAGTGCTAACCGGGGGGGGCGGTTCGTTGGCACTGAAGCTTTCTTT.

The chain links TRBV5-5 to TRBJ1-4; TRBD1 might be the D (5 bases). V was shortened by 5 bases and J by 3 bases, with 11 bases between the two germline ends. The CDR3 length is 14 residues. CDR1 is SGHKS and CDR2 is YYEKEE in the germline V gene (reference sequence). CDR3 in amino acids: CASSRTGPNEKLFF. The CDR3, as DNA: TGTGCCAGCAGTCGGACGGGACCTAATGAAAAACTGTTTTTT.

The rearrangement joins TRBV6-1 to TRBJ2-7; 9 bases agree with TRBD1. CDR3 length equals 15 residues. After removal of 1 base from V and 5 bases from J, the junction contained 6 bases not matched to a gene. The germline gives CDR1 MNHNS, CDR2 SASEGT. The CDR3 DNA sequence: TGTGCCAGCAGTGAAGATCGGGGGACAGGGCACGAGCAGTACTTC. This sequence encodes CASSEDRGTGHEQYF.

The chain recombines TRBV29-1 with TRBJ2-6; 10 bases fit TRBD1. V gave up 0 bases and J gave up 4 bases; unmatched junction bases: 12. The V gene's germline CDR1 is SQVTM and CDR2 ANQGSEA. The CDR3 runs to 19 residues. The CDR3 DNA reads TGCAGCGTTGAAGATGGGAGCCGGGACAGGGGTTCCGGGGCCAACGTCCTGACTTTC. Translation gives CSVEDGSRDRGSGANVLTF.

The rearrangement joins TRBV20-1 to TRBJ2-1; D uncertain. The CDR3 extends over 13 amino acids. Trimming pared 5 bases from V and 5 bases from J, leaving 13 bases between. Germline lookup yields CDR1 DFQATT and CDR2 SNEGSKA (reference sequence). CDR3 sequence reads: CSAPRPVDNEQFF. CDR3 nucleotide sequence: TGCAGTGCTCCCCGCCCGGTAGACAATGAGCAGTTCTTC.

This clonotype has only a few counts. CDR3 sequence (DNA): TGCAGCGTTGATCGACAGGGAGAGGGTCAGTTCTTC. Residues: CSVDRQGEGQFF. This rearrangement joins TRBV29-1 to TRBJ2-1; 7 nucleotides match TRBD1. Unmatched junction bases numbered 9, after V lost 3 bases and J lost 13 bases. The germline CDR1 and CDR2 sequences are SQVTM and ANQGSEA. There are 12 residues in the CDR3.